One sample yielded the 19 T cell receptor beta chains listed below, sequenced in a study of blood T cell repertoires in COVID-19. Produced via immunoSEQ multiplex PCR; TCRdb's table is partial and in-frame only. The table includes around 300,000 clones, roughly 89% detected once. Sequencing was carried out using peripheral blood. These receptor sequences come from a woman aged 40-49 years who had recovered from COVID-19.

This sequence joins TRBV15 and TRBJ2-7; D possibly corresponds to TRBD2 (6 bases). V was trimmed by 3 bases and J by 0 bases, leaving 12 bases between them. CDR3 length: 15 amino acids. Germline CDR1 reads LNHNV; CDR2 reads YYDKDF (reference sequence). The CDR3 bases are TGTGCCACCAGCAGGGAAGGCGGGGACTCCTACGAGCAGTACTTC. Translated, it gives CATSREGGDSYEQYF.

V gene TRBV2 combines with J gene TRBJ1-1, with D perhaps TRBD1 (5 bases). This CDR3 is 14 amino acids long. Trimming cost V 3 bases and J 1 base, with 9 bases left between them. The V gene's germline CDR1 is SNHLY and CDR2 FYNNEI. The CDR3 DNA reads TGTGCCAGCAGTGAGAGGCAGGGGAACACTGAAGCTTTCTTT. Translated, it gives CASSERQGNTEAFF.

V usage is TRBV27 and J usage is TRBJ2-1; TRBD1 is a possible D gene (5 bases). This CDR3 has 13 amino acids. The ends were cut back, 4 bases at V and 7 bases at J, with 11 bases in the middle. From germline, CDR1 is MNHEY and CDR2 SMNVEV (reference sequence). Here the CDR3 DNA reads TGTGCCAGCAGTTCAGAGAACAGGAATGAGCAGTTCTTC. Its translation is CASSSENRNEQFF.

This chain uses TRBV27 with TRBJ2-7; D remains unclear. Germline V lookup: CDR1 MNHEY, CDR2 SMNVEV (reference sequence). Deletions cut 5 bases from V and 4 bases from J, with 12 bases between. CDR3 length: 13 residues. The CDR3 DNA reads TGTGCCAGCAGTCTTCACGCGGAGTACGAGCAGTACTTC. This translates into CASSLHAEYEQYF.

The chain carries TRBV15 and TRBJ2-1; possibly TRBD2 for D (5 bases). Germline lookup yields CDR1 LNHNV and CDR2 YYDKDF (reference sequence). Deletions cut 0 bases from V and 5 bases from J, with 20 bases between. CDR3 length equals 18 residues. This CDR3 is CATSRDPLAKFGDNEQFF. CDR3 nucleotide sequence: TGTGCCACCAGCAGAGATCCTTTAGCGAAATTCGGCGACAATGAGCAGTTCTTC.

The CDR3 loop reads CASGPSGRLAGPSGANVLTF. The CDR3 DNA is TGTGCTAGTGGTCCCTCGGGTCGACTAGCGGGTCCCTCTGGGGCCAACGTCCTGACTTTC. The chain joins TRBV12-5 to TRBJ2-6; the match to TRBD2 covers 10 bases. J gave up 0 bases and V 5 bases, and 13 bases lay outside the gene matches. The germline gives CDR1 LGHNT, CDR2 FRNRAP. CDR3 size: 20 residues.

The V call is TRBV6-1, the J call TRBJ2-7, with 7 bases fitting TRBD2. CDR3 length: 14 amino acids. Germline CDR1 and CDR2: MNHNS and SASEGT. The V segment lost 6 bases and the J segment 0 bases; nucleotides outside the gene matches: 5. The CDR3 is CASRLTSVSYEQYF. For the CDR3, the DNA is TGTGCCAGCAGGCTAACTAGCGTCTCCTACGAGCAGTACTTC.

The chain combines TRBV19 with TRBJ2-7; D gene unclear. Germline lookup yields CDR1 LNHDA and CDR2 SQIVND (reference sequence). V was pared by 5 bases and J by 2 bases, with 13 bases between. The CDR3 length is 14 residues. The CDR3 protein is CASSLGDFPYEQYF. The CDR3 nucleotides are TGTGCCAGTAGTCTCGGAGATTTCCCCTACGAGCAGTACTTC.

The V gene is TRBV28, the J gene TRBJ2-7, with 11 bases identical to TRBD1. This CDR3 is 14 amino acids long. Germline CDR1 MDHEN, CDR2 SYDVKM. V trimming: 6 bases; J trimming: 0 bases; junction bases outside the gene matches: 1. CDR3 loop: CASRGTGGSYEQYF. The CDR3 bases are TGTGCCAGCAGGGGGACAGGGGGCTCCTACGAGCAGTACTTC.

This chain connects TRBV27 to TRBJ2-7, with 8 positions matching TRBD1. This CDR3 is 14 amino acids long. Per the germline V gene, CDR1 is MNHEY and CDR2 is SMNVEV (reference sequence). Trimming took 4 bases from V and 3 from J; bases not matched to a gene: 5. The CDR3 sequence: CASSYRDRLYEQYF. The CDR3 region has the DNA TGTGCCAGCAGTTACAGGGACAGGCTCTACGAGCAGTACTTC.

The chain recombines TRBV18 with TRBJ2-1; a weak D match, TRBD2 (5 bases). Trimming shortened V by 2 bases and J by 7 bases, and 15 bases separated the two germline ends. Germline CDR1 KGHSH, CDR2 LQKENI. The CDR3 is 15 amino acids. CDR3 loop: CASSPGRERVNEQFF. The CDR3 nucleotides are TGTGCCAGCTCACCAGGACGGGAAAGGGTGAATGAGCAGTTCTTC.

The rearrangement links TRBV7-8 to TRBJ2-7; 7 bases are shared with TRBD1. The CDR3 contains 16 residues. Per germline, CDR1 SGHVS and CDR2 FQNEAQ. Germline trimming cut 5 bases from V and 3 bases from J; bases unmatched to any gene: 13. CDR3 protein: CASSQGEGARIYEQYF. CDR3 bases: TGTGCCAGCAGCCAGGGTGAGGGGGCGCGGATCTACGAGCAGTACTTC. The variable domain in full, completed from reference TRBV7-8 and TRBJ2-7, reads GAGVSQSPRYKVAKRGQDVALRCDPISGHVSLFWYQQALGQGPEFLTYFQNEAQLDKSGLPSDRFFAERPEGSVSTLKIQRTQQEDSAVYLCASSQGEGARIYEQYFGPGTRLTVT.

The chain uses TRBV7-9 and TRBJ1-2; no firm D call. There are 12 residues in the CDR3. Germline-derived CDR1 and CDR2 are SEHNR and FQNEAQ (reference sequence). V was pared by 2 bases and J by 6 bases, with 7 bases between. The CDR3 nucleotides read TGTGCCAGCAGCTTATCGGTAAATGGCTACACCTTC. Protein: CASSLSVNGYTF.

The chain is built from TRBV10-3 and TRBJ1-2; perhaps TRBD1 as D (5 bases). From germline, CDR1 is ENHRY and CDR2 SYGVKD. The ends were cut back, 2 bases at V and 7 bases at J, with 5 bases in the middle. There are 11 residues in the CDR3. The chain's CDR3 is CAISEDSGYTF. The CDR3 DNA follows: TGTGCCATCAGTGAGGACAGTGGCTACACCTTC.

The rearrangement joins TRBV10-3 to TRBJ2-7; possibly TRBD1 for D (6 bases). Germline V gene data show CDR1 as ENHRY and CDR2 as SYGVKD. The V and J ends lost 6 bases and 7 bases respectively, with 10 bases between them. The CDR3 covers 11 residues. The CDR3 loop is CAIRTGVEQYF. CDR3 coding DNA: TGTGCCATCAGGACAGGCGTGGAGCAGTACTTC.

V and J are TRBV28 and TRBJ2-7, with 7 positions matching TRBD2. This CDR3 comprises 13 residues. V was pared by 8 bases and J by 2 bases, with 6 bases of the junction left unmatched. Per germline, CDR1 MDHEN and CDR2 SYDVKM. The CDR3 DNA follows: TGTGCCAGCGCCGGGACTACCACCTACGAGCAGTACTTC. Its translation: CASAGTTTYEQYF.

For the CDR3, the DNA is TGTGCCAGCAACCGGGGACTAGCGGGAGTGCGCTCCTACAATGAGCAGTTCTTC. This codes for CASNRGLAGVRSYNEQFF. V is TRBV2 and J is TRBJ2-1; 14 bases match TRBD2. CDR3 length equals 18 residues. CDR1 SNHLY and CDR2 FYNNEI come from the germline V gene. V trimming: 7 bases; J trimming: 0 bases; junction bases outside the gene matches: 8.

The rearrangement links TRBV2 to TRBJ1-1, with a tentative D call TRBD1 (5 bases). This CDR3 comprises 14 residues. Germline V lookup: CDR1 SNHLY, CDR2 FYNNEI. Trimming shortened V by 7 bases and J by 2 bases, and 14 bases separated the two germline ends. DNA of the CDR3: TGTGCCAGCAATAGACAGCTCCAAAACACTGAAGCTTTCTTT. Its translation is CASNRQLQNTEAFF.

J is TRBJ1-5 and V is TRBV2, with 7 bases fitting TRBD1. Trimming removed 7 bases from V and 0 bases from J; junction bases left unmatched: 6. The CDR3 contains 15 residues. Germline values: CDR1 SNHLY, CDR2 FYNNEI. The CDR3 region is CASTRRTGSNQPQHF. Written as DNA, the CDR3 is TGTGCCAGCACCCGAAGGACAGGTAGCAATCAGCCCCAGCATTTT. Full variable domain (rest looked up from reference TRBV2 and TRBJ1-5): EPEVTQTPSHQVTQMGQEVILRCVPISNHLYFYWYRQILGQKVEFLVSFYNNEISEKSEIFDDQFSVERPDGSNFTLKIRSTKLEDSAMYFCASTRRTGSNQPQHFGDGTRLSIL.